Listed here are 18 T cell receptor beta chains from one sample, sequenced in a study of blood T cell repertoires in COVID-19. The table came from immunoSEQ multiplex PCR; TCRdb's copy has only in-frame clones and leaves some out. This table has over 90,000 clones, 87% appearing once. Sequenced material: peripheral blood. The source is a human donor in a cohort sampled during active COVID-19.

V is TRBV5-4 and J is TRBJ2-5; possible D gene TRBD2, 6 bases. The V end was cut by 4 bases, the J end by 4 bases, with 14 bases between. Germline V gene data show CDR1 as SGHNT and CDR2 as YYREEE (reference sequence). The CDR3 consists of 14 residues. The CDR3 loop reads CASSKAEGGETQYF. CDR3 bases: TGTGCCAGCAGCAAAGCGGAGGGTGGAGAGACCCAGTACTTC.

Only a few counts were recorded for this clone. The gene calls are TRBV29-1 and TRBJ2-2, with 10 bases that match TRBD2. V shed 6 bases and J 3 bases; nucleotides not matched to a gene: 4. The CDR3 sequence is 14 residues long. Looked up from germline, CDR1 is SQVTM and CDR2 is ANQGSEA. CDR3 protein: CSVPGLADTGELFF. CDR3 sequence (DNA): TGCAGCGTCCCTGGACTAGCGGACACCGGGGAGCTGTTTTTT.

The rearrangement joins TRBV4-2 to TRBJ2-3; tentatively, D is TRBD2 (5 bases). CDR1 and CDR2 from the germline V gene are LGHNA and YNFKEQ. The CDR3 consists of 18 residues. V was cut by 4 bases and J by 6 bases, with 26 bases left in between. The CDR3 spells CASSPGMDSRSLLDTQYF. CDR3 in DNA: TGTGCCAGCAGCCCTGGGATGGACTCCCGATCTCTTTTGGATACGCAGTATTTT.

This chain connects TRBV28 to TRBJ1-2, with 10 nucleotides matching TRBD1. The CDR3 sequence is 15 residues long. Germline V CDR1 and CDR2: MDHEN, SYDVKM. V gave up 6 bases and J gave up 3 bases; unmatched junction bases: 7. The CDR3 DNA reads as TGTGCCAGCAGGCGGGGGACAGGGGCCCACTATGGCTACACCTTC. As protein: CASRRGTGAHYGYTF.

This clone was detected once. The chain carries TRBV28 and TRBJ2-2; D may be TRBD1 (7 bases). CDR1 and CDR2 from the germline V gene are MDHEN and SYDVKM. The CDR3 consists of 14 residues. Trimming shortened V by 6 bases and J by 6 bases, and 14 bases separated the two germline ends. CDR3 DNA: TGTGCCAGCAGGCAGGGGGGAGATCCCGGGGAGCTGTTTTTT. It yields the protein CASRQGGDPGELFF.

This clone was recorded a few times. The chain has TRBV9 and TRBJ1-1; D is possibly TRBD1 (6 bases). Trimming took off 5 bases at V and 4 bases at J, with 12 bases between the two ends. The CDR3 is 13 residues long. In germline, CDR1 is SGDLS, CDR2 YYNGEE. The CDR3 DNA reads as TGTGCCAGCAGTCGAGGGGGTATCACTGAAGCTTTCTTT. Amino acid sequence: CASSRGGITEAFF. The full variable domain, completed using reference TRBV9 and TRBJ1-1, is DSGVTQTPKHLITATGQRVTLRCSPRSGDLSVYWYQQSLDQGLQFLIQYYNGEERAKGNILERFSAQQFPDLHSELNLSSLELGDSALYFCASSRGGITEAFFGQGTRLTVV.

The chain links TRBV6-2 or TRBV6-3 to TRBJ2-7; 13 bases line up with TRBD2. This CDR3 region has 17 residues. Germline V gene lookup returns CDR1 MNHEY and CDR2 SVGEGT. After removal of 2 bases from V and 4 bases from J, the junction contained 8 bases not matched to a gene. The CDR3 loop is CASSYGLAGDLGYEQYF. In DNA, the CDR3 is TGTGCCAGCAGTTACGGACTAGCGGGAGATCTTGGGTACGAGCAGTACTTC.

This clone turned up a few times. This sequence joins TRBV12-3 or TRBV12-4 and TRBJ1-5; possibly TRBD1 for D (6 bases). This CDR3 is built from 12 residues. The V gene lost 7 bases and the J gene lost 5 bases, with 9 bases spanning the gap. CDR3 residues: CASNQGYQPQHF. The CDR3 bases are TGTGCCAGCAATCAGGGGTATCAGCCCCAGCATTTT.

The rearrangement joins TRBV5-4 to TRBJ1-4; TRBD1 is a possible D gene (6 bases). Germline CDR1 and CDR2: SGHNT and YYREEE (reference sequence). Trimming took 2 bases from V and 0 from J, leaving 8 bases between them. CDR3 size: 15 residues. The CDR3 here is CASSLTGTTNEKLFF. CDR3 DNA: TGTGCCAGCAGCTTAACAGGGACAACTAATGAAAAACTGTTTTTT. The full variable domain, its missing parts supplied by reference TRBV5-4 and TRBJ1-4, is ETGVTQSPTHLIKTRGQQVTLRCSSQSGHNTVSWYQQALGQGPQFIFQYYREEENGRGNFPPRFSGLQFPNYSSELNVNALELDDSALYLCASSLTGTTNEKLFFGSGTQLSVL.

J is TRBJ1-5 and V is TRBV7-8, with 9 bases identical to TRBD1. Unmatched junction bases numbered 21, after V lost 3 bases and J lost 0 bases. This CDR3 is 22 amino acids long. Looked up from germline, CDR1 is SGHVS and CDR2 is FQNEAQ. This CDR3 reads CASSFSGTGRNSEVNSNQPQHF. The CDR3 nucleotides read TGTGCCAGCAGCTTTTCCGGGACAGGGAGAAATTCTGAAGTGAATAGCAATCAGCCCCAGCATTTT. Filled out from reference TRBV7-8 and TRBJ1-5, the complete variable domain reads GAGVSQSPRYKVAKRGQDVALRCDPISGHVSLFWYQQALGQGPEFLTYFQNEAQLDKSGLPSDRFFAERPEGSVSTLKIQRTQQEDSAVYLCASSFSGTGRNSEVNSNQPQHFGDGTRLSIL.

The V gene is TRBV10-2, the J gene TRBJ1-1; 9 nucleotides align to TRBD1. Per the germline V gene, CDR1 is WSHSY and CDR2 is SAAADI. The CDR3 covers 15 residues. V gave up 2 bases and J gave up 14 bases; unmatched junction bases: 15. The CDR3 sequence is CASSEPWTGVGLSFF. The CDR3, as DNA: TGCGCCAGCAGTGAGCCATGGACAGGGGTGGGGCTGTCCTTCTTT.

The V gene is TRBV7-2, the J gene TRBJ1-5, with D possibly TRBD1 on 5 matching bases. The CDR3 length is 14 residues. V lost 0 bases to trimming and J lost 7 bases, with 10 bases between them. CDR1 SGHTA and CDR2 FQGNSA come from the germline V gene. The CDR3 DNA sequence: TGTGCCAGCAGCTTAGCTGGGGCCCCCCAGCCCCAGCATTTT. Translating gives CASSLAGAPQPQHF.

This rearrangement joins TRBV5-4 to TRBJ2-4, with TRBD1 identical over 9 bases. Trimming removed 2 bases from V and 8 bases from J; junction bases left unmatched: 11. The length of the CDR3 is 16 residues. Germline CDR1 SGHNT, CDR2 YYREEE (reference sequence). The CDR3 coding sequence is TGTGCCAGCAGCTTTACCGGGACAGGGAGTGGGTACATTCAGTACTTC. It yields the protein CASSFTGTGSGYIQYF.

V gene TRBV7-9 combines with J gene TRBJ2-5; weak D call: TRBD2 (6 bases). CDR1 is SEHNR and CDR2 is FQNEAQ in the germline V gene (reference sequence). Between the trimmed V and J ends, which lost 1 base and 5 bases, there was a span of 14 bases. This CDR3 has 15 amino acids. For the CDR3, the DNA is TGTGCCAGCAGCTTAGGTAGCGGTTCACGGGAGACCCAGTACTTC. Protein sequence: CASSLGSGSRETQYF.

V usage is TRBV6-5 and J usage is TRBJ2-7; 10 bases line up with TRBD1. The germline CDR1 and CDR2 sequences are MNHEY and SVGAGI. This CDR3 is built from 14 residues. V was pared by 2 bases and J by 9 bases, with 7 bases of the junction left unmatched. Here the CDR3 reads CASSYIGQGEPQYF. For the CDR3, the DNA is TGTGCCAGCAGTTACATCGGACAGGGGGAGCCGCAGTACTTC.

The CDR3 loop is CASSRGTSGEKQFF. The CDR3 region has the DNA TGTGCCAGCAGCCGAGGGACTAGCGGGGAAAAGCAGTTCTTC. This chain connects TRBV7-9 to TRBJ2-1; 13 nucleotides align to TRBD2. CDR1 SEHNR and CDR2 FQNEAQ come from the germline V gene (reference sequence). The CDR3 is 14 residues long. The V gene end was trimmed by 5 bases and the J gene end by 11 bases; junction bases not matched to a gene: 6.

This clone has a handful of counts. This sequence joins TRBV4-2 and TRBJ1-2; D is uncertain. Trimming pared 0 bases from V and 4 bases from J, leaving 6 bases between. This CDR3 comprises 13 residues. Germline CDR1 reads LGHNA; CDR2 reads YNFKEQ. In DNA, the CDR3 is TGTGCCAGCAGCCAAGATCGGGGCTATGGCTACACCTTC. It yields the protein CASSQDRGYGYTF.

The gene calls are TRBV7-2 and TRBJ2-3, with D possibly TRBD2 on 6 matching bases. The CDR3 spans 12 residues. V lost 4 bases to trimming and J lost 7 bases, with 9 bases between them. Germline CDR1 is SGHTA and CDR2 is FQGNSA. In DNA form, the CDR3 reads TGTGCCAGCAGCTCGGGACTTTATACGCAGTATTTT. Encoded protein: CASSSGLYTQYF.